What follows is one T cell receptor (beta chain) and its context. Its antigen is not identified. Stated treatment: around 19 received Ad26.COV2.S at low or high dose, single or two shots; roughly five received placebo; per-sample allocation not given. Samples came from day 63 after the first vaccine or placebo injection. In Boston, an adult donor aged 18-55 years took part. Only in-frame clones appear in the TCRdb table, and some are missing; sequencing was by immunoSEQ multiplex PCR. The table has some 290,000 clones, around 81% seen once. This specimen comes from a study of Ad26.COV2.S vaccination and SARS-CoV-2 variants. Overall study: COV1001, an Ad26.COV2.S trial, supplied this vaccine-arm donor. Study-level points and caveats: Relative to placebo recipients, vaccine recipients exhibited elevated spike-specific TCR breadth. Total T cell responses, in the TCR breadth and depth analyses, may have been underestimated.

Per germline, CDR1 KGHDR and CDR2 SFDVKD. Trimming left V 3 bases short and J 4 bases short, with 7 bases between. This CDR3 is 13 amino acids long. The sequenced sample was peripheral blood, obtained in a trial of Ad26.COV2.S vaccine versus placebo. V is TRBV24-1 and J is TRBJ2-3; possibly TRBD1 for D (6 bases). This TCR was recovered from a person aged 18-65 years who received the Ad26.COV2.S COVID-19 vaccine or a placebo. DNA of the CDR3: TGTGCCACCAGTGATACAGGGCCAGATACGCAGTATTTT. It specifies CATSDTGPDTQYF.